This record covers a single T cell receptor beta chain. Looked up from germline, CDR1 is KGHSH and CDR2 is LQKENI. Trimming at V came to 4 bases and at J to 2 bases, leaving 5 bases not matched to a gene. The CDR3 is made up of 15 amino acids. Authors' processing steps: Amplified reference gene primers provided the basis for estimating nucleated cell counts. Produced via immunoSEQ multiplex PCR; TCRdb's table is partial and in-frame only. From that table come the V and J calls and clone size; the DNA was used to work out D and trimming. In the table there are some 230,000 clones, around 81% of which are singletons. The data belong to a study of blood T cell repertoires in COVID-19. Study in general: COVID-19 samples collected from the United States, Italy and Spain covered acute and convalescent phases. PBMCs, B-cell-depleted T cells, or T cells provided the cDNA or gDNA that made up the material.

The sequenced material came from peripheral blood. The TCR originated in a woman aged 30 to 39 who had recovered from COVID-19. The chain joins TRBV18 to TRBJ2-1; 7 bases map to TRBD1. The CDR3 region is CASSLPGQPYNEQFF. Here the CDR3 DNA reads TGTGCCAGCTCACTCCCGGGACAGCCCTACAATGAGCAGTTCTTC.